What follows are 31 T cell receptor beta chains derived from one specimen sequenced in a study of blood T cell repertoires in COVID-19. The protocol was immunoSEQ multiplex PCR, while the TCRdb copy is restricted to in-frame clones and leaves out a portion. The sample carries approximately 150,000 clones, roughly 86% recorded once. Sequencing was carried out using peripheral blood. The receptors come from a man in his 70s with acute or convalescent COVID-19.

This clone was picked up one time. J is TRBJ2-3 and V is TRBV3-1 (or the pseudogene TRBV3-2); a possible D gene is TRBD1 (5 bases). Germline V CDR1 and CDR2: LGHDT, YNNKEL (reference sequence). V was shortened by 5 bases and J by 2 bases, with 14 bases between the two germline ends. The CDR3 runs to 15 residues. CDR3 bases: TGTGCCAGCAGCTACCAGGGCTACCACACAGATACGCAGTATTTT. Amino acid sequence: CASSYQGYHTDTQYF.

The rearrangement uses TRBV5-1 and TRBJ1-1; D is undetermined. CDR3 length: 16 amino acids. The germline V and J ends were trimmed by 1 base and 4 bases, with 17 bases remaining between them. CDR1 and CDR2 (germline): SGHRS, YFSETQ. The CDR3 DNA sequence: TGCGCCAGCAGCTTGAGTTCGAGTGTGGGAGGCACTGAAGCTTTCTTT. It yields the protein CASSLSSSVGGTEAFF.

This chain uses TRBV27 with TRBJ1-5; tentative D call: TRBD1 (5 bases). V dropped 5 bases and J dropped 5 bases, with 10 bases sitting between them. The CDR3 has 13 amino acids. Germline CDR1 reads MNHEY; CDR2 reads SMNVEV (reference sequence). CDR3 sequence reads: CASSRKGDQPQHF. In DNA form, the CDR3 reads TGTGCCAGCAGTCGGAAAGGGGATCAGCCCCAGCATTTT.

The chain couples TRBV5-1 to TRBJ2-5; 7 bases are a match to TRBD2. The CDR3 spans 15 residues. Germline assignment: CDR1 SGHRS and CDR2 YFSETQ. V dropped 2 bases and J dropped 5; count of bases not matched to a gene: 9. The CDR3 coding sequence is TGCGCCAGCAGCTTAACGGCGGGGGACGGGGAGACCCAGTACTTC. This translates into CASSLTAGDGETQYF.

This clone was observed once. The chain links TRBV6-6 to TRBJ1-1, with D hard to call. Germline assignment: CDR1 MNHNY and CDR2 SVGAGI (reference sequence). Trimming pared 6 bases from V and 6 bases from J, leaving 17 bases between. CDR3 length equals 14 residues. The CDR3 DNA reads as TGTGCCAGCAGGCGGAAGGATTCTCAATCTGAAGCTTTCTTT. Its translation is CASRRKDSQSEAFF.

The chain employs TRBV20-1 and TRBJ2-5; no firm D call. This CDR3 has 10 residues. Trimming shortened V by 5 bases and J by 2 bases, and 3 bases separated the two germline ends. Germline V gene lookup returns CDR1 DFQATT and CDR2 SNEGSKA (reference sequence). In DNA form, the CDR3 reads TGCAGTGCTCTACAAGAGACCCAGTACTTC. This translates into CSALQETQYF.

Here the CDR3 DNA reads TGTGCCAGCAGTTACGGACAGGGAGGTTATGGCTACACCTTC. Its translation: CASSYGQGGYGYTF. V gene TRBV6-6 combines with J gene TRBJ1-2; 8 bases line up with TRBD1. The CDR3 sequence is 14 residues long. CDR1 is MNHNY and CDR2 is SVGAGI in the germline V gene (reference sequence). V gave up 2 bases and J gave up 5 bases; unmatched junction bases: 4.

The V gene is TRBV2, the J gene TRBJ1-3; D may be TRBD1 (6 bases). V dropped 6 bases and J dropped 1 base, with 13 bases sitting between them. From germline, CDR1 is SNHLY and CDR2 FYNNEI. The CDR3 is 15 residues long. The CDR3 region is CASRSGVVSGNTIYF. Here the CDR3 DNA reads TGTGCCAGCAGGTCAGGGGTGGTATCTGGAAACACCATATATTTT.

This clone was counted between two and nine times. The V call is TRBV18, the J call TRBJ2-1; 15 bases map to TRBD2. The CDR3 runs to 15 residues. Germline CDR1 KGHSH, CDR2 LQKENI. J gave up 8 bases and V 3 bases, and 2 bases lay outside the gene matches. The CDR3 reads CASSPGLAGGDEQFF. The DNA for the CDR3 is TGTGCCAGCTCACCGGGACTAGCGGGGGGCGATGAGCAGTTCTTC.

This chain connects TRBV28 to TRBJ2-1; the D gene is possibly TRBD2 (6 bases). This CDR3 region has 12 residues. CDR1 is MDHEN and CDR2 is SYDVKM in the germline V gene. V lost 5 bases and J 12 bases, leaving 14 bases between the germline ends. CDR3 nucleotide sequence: TGTGCCAGCAGTCTAAGACCGGGACTGCAGTTCTTC. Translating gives CASSLRPGLQFF.

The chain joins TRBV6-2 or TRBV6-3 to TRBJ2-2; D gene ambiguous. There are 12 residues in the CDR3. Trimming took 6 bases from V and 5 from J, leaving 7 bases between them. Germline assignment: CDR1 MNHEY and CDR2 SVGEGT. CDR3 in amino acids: CASSLRTGELFF. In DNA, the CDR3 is TGTGCCAGCAGCCTGAGGACCGGGGAGCTGTTTTTT.

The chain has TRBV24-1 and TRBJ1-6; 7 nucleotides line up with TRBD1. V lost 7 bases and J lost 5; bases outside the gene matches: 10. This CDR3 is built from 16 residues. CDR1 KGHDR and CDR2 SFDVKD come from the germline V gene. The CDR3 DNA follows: TGTGCCACCAGGGAGTACCGGGACAGAGATAATTCACCCCTCCACTTT. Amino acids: CATREYRDRDNSPLHF.

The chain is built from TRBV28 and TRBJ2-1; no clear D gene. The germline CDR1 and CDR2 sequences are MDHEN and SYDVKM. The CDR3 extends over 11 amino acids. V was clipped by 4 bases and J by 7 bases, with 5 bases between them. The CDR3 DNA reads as TGTGCCAGCAGTTCACTAAATGAGCAGTTCTTC. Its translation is CASSSLNEQFF.

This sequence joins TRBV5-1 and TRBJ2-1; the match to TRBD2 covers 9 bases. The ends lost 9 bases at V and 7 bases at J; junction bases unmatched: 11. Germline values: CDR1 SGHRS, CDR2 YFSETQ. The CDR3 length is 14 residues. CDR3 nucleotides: TGCGCCACCACCAGAGGGACTAGCAAGAATGAGCAGTTCTTC. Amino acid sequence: CATTRGTSKNEQFF.

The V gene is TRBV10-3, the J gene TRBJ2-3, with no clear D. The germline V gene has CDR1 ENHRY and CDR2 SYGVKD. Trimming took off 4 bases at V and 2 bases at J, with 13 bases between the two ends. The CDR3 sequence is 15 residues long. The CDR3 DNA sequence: TGTGCCATCAGTGTGGCCTCCCTTTACACAGATACGCAGTATTTT. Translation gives CAISVASLYTDTQYF.

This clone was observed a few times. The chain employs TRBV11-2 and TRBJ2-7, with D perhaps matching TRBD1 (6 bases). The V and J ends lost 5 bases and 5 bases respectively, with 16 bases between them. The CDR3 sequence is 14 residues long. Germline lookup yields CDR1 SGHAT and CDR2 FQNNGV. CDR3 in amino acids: CASSRNTGFDEQYF. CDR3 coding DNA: TGTGCCAGCAGCAGGAATACAGGGTTCGACGAGCAGTACTTC.

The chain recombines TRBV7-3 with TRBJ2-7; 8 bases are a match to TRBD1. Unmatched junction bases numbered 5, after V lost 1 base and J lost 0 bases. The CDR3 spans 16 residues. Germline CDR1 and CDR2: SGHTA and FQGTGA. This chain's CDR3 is CASSLSPDRASYEQYF. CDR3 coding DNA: TGTGCCAGCAGCTTAAGTCCGGACAGGGCCTCCTACGAGCAGTACTTC.

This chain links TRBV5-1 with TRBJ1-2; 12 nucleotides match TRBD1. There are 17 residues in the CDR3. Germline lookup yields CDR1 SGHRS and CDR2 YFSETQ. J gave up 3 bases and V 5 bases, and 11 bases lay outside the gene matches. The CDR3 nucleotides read TGCGCCAGCAGGGAAGGTATCGGGACAGGGGGCGACTATGGCTACACCTTC. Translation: CASREGIGTGGDYGYTF.

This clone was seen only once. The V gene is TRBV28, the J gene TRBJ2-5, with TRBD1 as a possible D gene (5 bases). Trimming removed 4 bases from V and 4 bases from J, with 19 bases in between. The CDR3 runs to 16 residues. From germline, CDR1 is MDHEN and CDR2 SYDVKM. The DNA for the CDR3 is TGTGCCAGCAGTTCCAGTCCTCAGGGTTTACTAGAGACCCAGTACTTC. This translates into CASSSSPQGLLETQYF.

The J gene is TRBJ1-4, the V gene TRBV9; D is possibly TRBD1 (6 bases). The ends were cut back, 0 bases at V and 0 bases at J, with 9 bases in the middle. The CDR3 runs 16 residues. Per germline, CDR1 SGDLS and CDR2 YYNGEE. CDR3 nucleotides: TGTGCCAGCAGCGTAGGGGACACTTCAACTAATGAAAAACTGTTTTTT. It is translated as CASSVGDTSTNEKLFF.

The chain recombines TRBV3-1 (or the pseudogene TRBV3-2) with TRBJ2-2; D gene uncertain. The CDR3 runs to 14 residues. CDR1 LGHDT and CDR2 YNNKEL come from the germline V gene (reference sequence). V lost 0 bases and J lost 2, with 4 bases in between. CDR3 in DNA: TGTGCCAGCAGCCAAGAACTCAACACCGGGGAGCTGTTTTTT. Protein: CASSQELNTGELFF.

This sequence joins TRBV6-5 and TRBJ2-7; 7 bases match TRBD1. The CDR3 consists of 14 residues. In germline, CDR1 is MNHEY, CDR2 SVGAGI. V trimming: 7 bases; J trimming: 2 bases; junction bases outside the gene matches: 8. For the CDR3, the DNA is TGTGCCAGCAATAGGTCGGGACAGACCTACGAGCAGTACTTC. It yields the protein CASNRSGQTYEQYF.

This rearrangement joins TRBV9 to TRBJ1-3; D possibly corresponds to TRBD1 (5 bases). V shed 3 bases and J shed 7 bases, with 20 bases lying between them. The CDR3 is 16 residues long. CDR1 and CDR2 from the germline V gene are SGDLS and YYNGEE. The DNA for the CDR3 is TGTGCCAGCAGCGCCCCAACAGGCGGGGTTGGGAACACCATATATTTT. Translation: CASSAPTGGVGNTIYF.

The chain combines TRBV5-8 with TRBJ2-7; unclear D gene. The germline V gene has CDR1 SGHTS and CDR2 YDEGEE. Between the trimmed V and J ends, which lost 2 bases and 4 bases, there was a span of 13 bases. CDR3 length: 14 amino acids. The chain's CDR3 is CASSLWSVPYEQYF. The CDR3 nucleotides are TGTGCCAGCAGCTTATGGAGTGTACCTTACGAGCAGTACTTC. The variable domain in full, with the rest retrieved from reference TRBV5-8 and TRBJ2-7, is EAGVTQSPTHLIKTRGQQATLRCSPISGHTSVYWYQQALGLGLQFLLWYDEGEERNRGNFPPRFSGRQFPNYSSELNVNALELEDSALYLCASSLWSVPYEQYFGPGTRLTVT.

The CDR3 protein is CASSESRSGANVLTF. DNA for the CDR3: TGCGCCAGCAGTGAGTCGAGGTCTGGGGCCAACGTCCTGACTTTC. The J gene is TRBJ2-6, the V gene TRBV10-2; no definite D call. V was trimmed by 0 bases and J by 1 base, leaving 4 bases between them. The CDR3 covers 15 residues. The germline gives CDR1 WSHSY, CDR2 SAAADI.

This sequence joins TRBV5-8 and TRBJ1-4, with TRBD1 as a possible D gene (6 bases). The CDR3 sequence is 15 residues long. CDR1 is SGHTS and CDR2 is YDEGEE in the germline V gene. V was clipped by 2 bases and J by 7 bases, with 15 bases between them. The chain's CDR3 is CASSFDRPPVEKLFF. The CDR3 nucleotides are TGTGCCAGCAGCTTCGACAGGCCACCCGTTGAAAAACTGTTTTTT.

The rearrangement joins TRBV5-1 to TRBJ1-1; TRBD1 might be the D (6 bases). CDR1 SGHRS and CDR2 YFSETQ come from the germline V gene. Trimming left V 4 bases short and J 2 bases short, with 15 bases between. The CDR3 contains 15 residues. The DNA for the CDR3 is TGCGCCAGCAGCGTTGCGACAGGATTTAACACTGAAGCTTTCTTT. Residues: CASSVATGFNTEAFF.

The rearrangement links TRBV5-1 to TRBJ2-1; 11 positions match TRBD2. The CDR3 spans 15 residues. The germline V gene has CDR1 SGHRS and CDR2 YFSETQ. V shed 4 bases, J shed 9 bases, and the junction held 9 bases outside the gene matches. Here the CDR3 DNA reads TGCGCCAGCAGCGGAACTAGCGGGAGTATCTCTGAGCAGTTCTTC. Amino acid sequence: CASSGTSGSISEQFF.

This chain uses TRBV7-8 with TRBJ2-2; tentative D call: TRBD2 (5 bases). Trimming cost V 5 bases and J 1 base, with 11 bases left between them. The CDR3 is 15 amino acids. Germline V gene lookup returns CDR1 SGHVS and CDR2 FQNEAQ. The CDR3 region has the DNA TGTGCCAGCAGCGAGAGAACTAGGAACACCGGGGAGCTGTTTTTT. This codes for CASSERTRNTGELFF.

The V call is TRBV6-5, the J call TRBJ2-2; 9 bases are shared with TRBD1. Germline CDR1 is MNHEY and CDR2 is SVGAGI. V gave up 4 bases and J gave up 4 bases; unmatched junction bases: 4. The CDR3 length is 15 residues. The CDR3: CASSSRDRVTGELFF. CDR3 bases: TGTGCCAGCAGTTCTCGGGACAGGGTCACCGGGGAGCTGTTTTTT.

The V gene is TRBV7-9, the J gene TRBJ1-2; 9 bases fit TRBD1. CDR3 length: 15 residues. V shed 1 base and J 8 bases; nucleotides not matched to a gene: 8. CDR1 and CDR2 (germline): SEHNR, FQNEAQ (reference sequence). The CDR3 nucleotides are TGTGCCAGCAGCTTAGGCACACAGGGGGCGCGGGGCTACACCTTC. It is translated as CASSLGTQGARGYTF. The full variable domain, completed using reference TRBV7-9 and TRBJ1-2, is DTGVSQNPRHKITKRGQNVTFRCDPISEHNRLYWYRQTLGQGPEFLTYFQNEAQLEKSRLLSDRFSAERPKGSFSTLEIQRTEQGDSAMYLCASSLGTQGARGYTFGSGTRLTVV.